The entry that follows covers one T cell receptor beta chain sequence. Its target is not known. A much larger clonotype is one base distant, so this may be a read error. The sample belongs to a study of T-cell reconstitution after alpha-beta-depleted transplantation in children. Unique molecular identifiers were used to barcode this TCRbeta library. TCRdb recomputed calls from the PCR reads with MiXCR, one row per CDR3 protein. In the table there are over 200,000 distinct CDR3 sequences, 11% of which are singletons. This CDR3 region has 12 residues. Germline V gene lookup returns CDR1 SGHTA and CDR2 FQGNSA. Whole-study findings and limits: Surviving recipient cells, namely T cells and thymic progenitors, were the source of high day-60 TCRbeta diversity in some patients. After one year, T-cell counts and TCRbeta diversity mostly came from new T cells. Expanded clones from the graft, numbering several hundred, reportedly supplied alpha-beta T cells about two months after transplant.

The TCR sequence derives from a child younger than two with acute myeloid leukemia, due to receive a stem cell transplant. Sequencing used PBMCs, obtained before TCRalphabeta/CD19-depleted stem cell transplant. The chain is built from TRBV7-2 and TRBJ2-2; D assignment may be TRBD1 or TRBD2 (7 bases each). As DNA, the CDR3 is TGTGCCAGAAGGACTAGTACAGGGGAGCTGTCTTTT. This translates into CARRTSTGELSF. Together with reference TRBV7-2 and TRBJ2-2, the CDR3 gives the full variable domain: GAGVSQSPSNKVTEKGKDVELRCDPISGHTALYWYRQSLGQGLEFLIYFQGNSAPDKSGLPSDRFSAERTGGSVSTLTIQRTQQEDSAVYLCARRTSTGELSFGEGSRLTVL.